This T cell receptor beta chain was sequenced for a study of CXCR3-negative and CXCR3-positive naive CD8 T cells. About this clonotype: Its specificity is unknown.

Researchers prepared the TRB cDNA libraries using 5' RACE with UMI labels. TCRdb reanalyzed the 5' RACE reads, giving one entry per CDR3 protein sequence and no DNA. In total, the table holds some 150,000 distinct CDR3 sequences. Broader study findings: Researchers report CXCR3 expression partially decreased after cryopreservation, with fresh PBMCs used in most assays. Within a donor, both naive subsets shared TRBV-TRBJ usage, unlike memory cells. In CXCR3-positive naive cells, the TRB CDR3s were more hydrophobic than in CXCR3-negative naive cells.

This CDR3 has 15 residues. Germline V gene lookup returns CDR1 SGHVS and CDR2 FNYEAQ. The authors gated naive CD8+ T cells as CD45RO-CCR7+CD27+CD95-. This receptor was identified in a human donor in good health. Some clones in this sample may be carry-over from other donors' samples. The rearrangement links TRBV7-6 to TRBJ2-7; TCRdb calls TRBD1, which cannot be checked without DNA. Sequenced: naive CXCR3+ CD8+ T cells from blood. Subset defined: CD45RO-CCR7+CD27+CD95- naive CD8+ T cells expressing CXCR3 (TNR3+). CDR3: CASSPDRESSYEQYF.